The source of this T cell receptor (beta chain) is a study of control samples from healthy donors and cancer patients (dated by TCRdb to about 2020). This clone was detected many times. The clone's antigen remains unknown. No base-level quality is on record; no much larger clone is a single base apart. Library prep was done by the immunoSEQ multiplex PCR assay. Sourced from immuneACCESS, this table was stored by TCRdb with only in-frame sequences that have V and J called. A share of the clones is absent; for the studies checked, an unresolved V gene accounts for under half, and the remainder has no known explanation. A total of approximately 120,000 clones appear in this sample, around nine tenths of them only once. The ten biggest clones cover 15% to 20% of the sample. CDR1 and CDR2 are read off the germline V gene as SQVTM and ANQGSEA. Including cysteine and phenylalanine, the CDR3 has 13 amino acids. Solely the CDR3 DNA is kept, with 39 bases framed from the first base. The V and J ends are trimmed by 3 bases and 0 bases, leaving 6 bases between them.

This sequence originates from a woman aged 45-65 years in good health. The rearranged chain carries TRBV29-1 and TRBJ1-3; a weak D assignment points to TRBD1 (6 bases agree). Sequenced input: blood. The CDR3 corresponds to CSVETGSGNTIYF. The DNA sequence is given as TGCAGCGTTGAGACAGGCTCTGGAAACACCATATATTTT.